This TCR beta chain was obtained from a study of T cell changes during pregnancy in multiple sclerosis. This CDR3 has 15 residues. V lost 5 bases and J lost 4; bases outside the gene matches: 8. Germline CDR1 reads SGHTA; CDR2 reads FQGTGA. Profiled with immunoSEQ multiplex PCR; TCRdb holds only in-frame clones, not every one. The sample holds 85,000 to 130,000 clones; about 90% are singletons and the top ten take about 1.5%. The origin of this receptor is a female donor with multiple sclerosis, enrolled in a pregnancy study. The sequencing used peripheral blood, collected before pregnancy. V gene TRBV7-3 combines with J gene TRBJ2-1; 7 bases are shared with TRBD2. The CDR3 spells CASSQGLNKYNEQFF. Written as DNA, the CDR3 is TGTGCCAGCAGCCAGGGACTAAACAAATACAATGAGCAGTTCTTC.